This paragraph reports one TCR beta chain. The junction departs from the called germline gene at one end, perhaps through a read error. The use of a sample-barcoded 5' primer and a J-beta primer mix characterized a second PCR of 7 to 11 cycles. Via MiXCR, TCRdb re-called the 5' RACE reads, giving one row per CDR3 protein. Of around 700,000 distinct CDR3 sequences listed, approximately 25% were seen once; the top ten hold around 9.2%. These data are taken from a study of blood T cells in healthy people across ages. CDR3 length: 13 residues. Germline CDR1 SGHTA, CDR2 FQGTGA. Another study also made use of these data, one on T cells of mothers and their children.

The receptor was derived from a boy aged 10-17 years in good health. The chain is built from TRBV7-3 and TRBJ2-1; D assignment may be TRBD1 or TRBD2 (5 bases each). The sample comprised blood. The chain's CDR3 is CAGSRDRNNEQFF. The CDR3 region has the DNA TGTGCCGGCAGCAGGGACCGGAACAATGAGCAGTTCTTC.